Shown below are 26 T cell receptor beta chains from a single sample sequenced in a study of control samples from healthy donors and cancer patients. The assay was immunoSEQ multiplex PCR, and TCRdb's table has in-frame clones only and misses some. The profile shows tens of thousands of clones, 91% of them singletons. The specimen sequenced was PBMCs. These receptors all come from a man aged 50-60 years with lung cancer.

The rearrangement joins TRBV5-1 to TRBJ2-5; 9 positions match TRBD2. The CDR3 is made up of 16 amino acids. Germline CDR1 is SGHRS and CDR2 is YFSETQ. The junction had 10 bases not matched to a gene; V was cut back by 3 bases and J by 4 bases. In DNA, the CDR3 is TGCGCCAGCAGCTCCATGGGCGGGGGGGCCCTAGAGACCCAGTACTTC. Translation: CASSSMGGGALETQYF.

This chain links TRBV20-1 with TRBJ2-4, with D perhaps matching TRBD2 (6 bases). The V gene lost 3 bases and the J gene lost 7 bases, with 25 bases spanning the gap. Germline lookup yields CDR1 DFQATT and CDR2 SNEGSKA (reference sequence). The CDR3 is 17 residues long. The CDR3 loop reads CSASDPGGALLGNIQYF. In nucleotides, the CDR3 is TGCAGTGCTAGTGATCCTGGAGGGGCCCTTTTGGGGAACATTCAGTACTTC.

The chain links TRBV28 to TRBJ2-5; 7 bases map to TRBD2. Germline V CDR1 and CDR2: MDHEN, SYDVKM. After removal of 3 bases from V and 2 bases from J, the junction contained 9 bases not matched to a gene. This CDR3 comprises 16 residues. CDR3 sequence: CASSLVLAENQETQYF. CDR3 sequence (DNA): TGTGCCAGCAGTTTGGTCCTAGCGGAGAATCAAGAGACCCAGTACTTC.

V and J are TRBV19 and TRBJ1-3, with 9 bases lining up with TRBD1. The trim removed 6 bases at V and 5 bases at J, leaving 11 bases unmatched. This CDR3 spans 16 amino acids. Germline values: CDR1 LNHDA, CDR2 SQIVND (reference sequence). CDR3 DNA sequence: TGTGCCAGTAGCAACCAAGACAGGGGGAGGAGAAACACCATATATTTT. Protein product: CASSNQDRGRRNTIYF.

The rearrangement joins TRBV12-3 or TRBV12-4 to TRBJ1-1; D call uncertain. The V end was cut by 6 bases, the J end by 2 bases, with 10 bases between. The CDR3 consists of 13 residues. The DNA for the CDR3 is TGTGCCAGCAGAATCCAGGAAAACACTGAAGCTTTCTTT. Amino acids: CASRIQENTEAFF.

The chain carries TRBV9 and TRBJ2-1, with TRBD2 identical over 10 bases. CDR1 SGDLS and CDR2 YYNGEE come from the germline V gene. The CDR3 runs to 18 residues. With 0 bases clipped from V and 8 bases from J, the junction kept 14 bases outside the gene matches. CDR3 nucleotide sequence: TGTGCCAGCAGCGTAGAATATAGCGGGGGGCCTAGAGGCCATGAGCAGTTCTTC. It is translated as CASSVEYSGGPRGHEQFF.

The rearrangement joins TRBV29-1 to TRBJ2-3; D is unclear. CDR1 is SQVTM and CDR2 is ANQGSEA in the germline V gene. The CDR3 totals 13 residues. Trimming left V 4 bases short and J 0 bases short, with 8 bases between. CDR3 sequence (DNA): TGCAGCGTTGCGGTCACGAGCACAGATACGCAGTATTTT. Protein: CSVAVTSTDTQYF.

Turning to this clone: The junction differs from germline at one of its ends, possibly a read error. The chain employs TRBV10-2 and TRBJ1-2; perhaps TRBD1 as D (6 bases). The germline V gene has CDR1 WSHSY and CDR2 SAAADI. This CDR3 contains 12 residues. CDR3 sequence (DNA): TGCGCCAGCAGGGAACTGACAGGCCCCCCTGGCTTC. Its protein product is CASRELTGPPGF.

The CDR3 protein is CASDNGVGDTQYF. The CDR3 region has the DNA TGTGCCAGCGATAATGGGGTTGGAGATACGCAGTATTTT. The V and J genes are TRBV9 and TRBJ2-3; D unclear. The V and J ends lost 7 bases and 5 bases respectively, with 14 bases between them. The germline V gene has CDR1 SGDLS and CDR2 YYNGEE. This CDR3 has 13 amino acids.

This chain connects TRBV10-2 to TRBJ1-1; TRBD1 matches at 9 bases. This CDR3 has 13 amino acids. Germline V gene data show CDR1 as WSHSY and CDR2 as SAAADI. The V and J ends lost 10 bases and 3 bases, in that order; junction bases with no gene match: 6. The CDR3 spells CATAGQGYTEAFF. The CDR3 DNA sequence: TGCGCCACCGCGGGACAGGGCTACACTGAAGCTTTCTTT.

This sequence joins TRBV6-1 and TRBJ1-4, with D maybe TRBD1 (5 bases). The CDR3 spans 15 residues. Looked up from germline, CDR1 is MNHNS and CDR2 is SASEGT. Trimming left V 2 bases short and J 6 bases short, with 13 bases between. CDR3 in amino acids: CASSENRGTDEKLFF. CDR3 bases: TGTGCCAGCAGTGAAAATAGAGGGACCGATGAAAAACTGTTTTTT.

The chain employs TRBV6-5 and TRBJ1-3; D not resolved. Germline V CDR1 and CDR2: MNHEY, SVGAGI. V was clipped by 5 bases and J by 4 bases, with 15 bases between them. This CDR3 is built from 15 residues. The CDR3 protein is CASSSLLYGGNTIYF. For the CDR3, the DNA is TGTGCCAGCAGTAGTTTACTCTACGGCGGAAACACCATATATTTT.

The V gene is TRBV7-9, the J gene TRBJ1-2, with 7 bases aligning to TRBD1. CDR1 SEHNR and CDR2 FQNEAQ come from the germline V gene (reference sequence). With 11 bases clipped from V and 5 bases from J, the junction kept 8 bases outside the gene matches. The CDR3 runs 12 residues. The CDR3 is CAGSRDSYGYTF. In DNA, the CDR3 is TGTGCCGGCTCCCGGGACAGTTATGGCTACACCTTC.

The J gene is TRBJ1-2, the V gene TRBV4-1; TRBD1 might be the D (5 bases). CDR3 length: 15 residues. Trimming removed 1 base at V and 3 bases at J, with 12 bases between. Germline-derived CDR1 and CDR2 are MGHRA and YSYEKL. The CDR3 DNA reads TGCGCCAGCAGCCAAGGGTCCAGGGTCCACTATGGCTACACCTTC. This encodes CASSQGSRVHYGYTF.

The genes are TRBV24-1 and TRBJ1-2, with D perhaps matching TRBD1 (6 bases). V shed 3 bases and J shed 2 bases, with 9 bases lying between them. Germline values: CDR1 KGHDR, CDR2 SFDVKD. The CDR3 length is 14 residues. The CDR3 region has the DNA TGTGCCACCAGTGATCCGGACAGAAACTATGGCTACACCTTC. Translation: CATSDPDRNYGYTF.

Judged by abundance, this clone is medium-sized. This sequence joins TRBV4-1 and TRBJ1-2, with D perhaps TRBD1 (6 bases). The CDR3 loop spans 16 amino acids. Trimming removed 0 bases at V and 2 bases at J, with 13 bases between. Germline CDR1 is MGHRA and CDR2 is YSYEKL. CDR3 residues: CASSQDLYRGNYGYTF. In DNA form, the CDR3 reads TGCGCCAGCAGCCAAGATCTATATAGGGGGAACTATGGCTACACCTTC.

This clone occurred once. The gene calls are TRBV4-1 and TRBJ2-2; TRBD1 aligns across 7 bases. Per the germline V gene, CDR1 is MGHRA and CDR2 is YSYEKL. J gave up 1 base and V 4 bases, and 21 bases lay outside the gene matches. The CDR3 has 21 amino acids. CDR3 DNA: TGCGCCAGCAGCCGATTATATAAAAGGGGGCTGAGTGGAAGGAACACCGGGGAGCTGTTTTTT. Translating it yields CASSRLYKRGLSGRNTGELFF.

This clone showed up just a few times. The chain joins TRBV27 to TRBJ1-6, with D hard to call. Germline V CDR1 and CDR2: MNHEY, SMNVEV (reference sequence). The CDR3 is made up of 12 amino acids. V lost 6 bases and J lost 7, with 7 bases in between. The CDR3 sequence is CASSVPNSPLHF. The CDR3 nucleotides read TGTGCCAGCAGCGTACCCAATTCACCCCTCCACTTT.

The V call is TRBV28, the J call TRBJ2-7, with D possibly matching TRBD1 (6 bases). V was shortened by 2 bases and J by 3 bases, with 8 bases between the two germline ends. Germline V lookup: CDR1 MDHEN, CDR2 SYDVKM. The CDR3 runs 13 residues. CDR3 coding DNA: TGTGCCAGCAGTTTAACGGACAGCTACGAGCAGTACTTC. It specifies CASSLTDSYEQYF. The whole variable domain, remainder taken from reference TRBV28 and TRBJ2-7, is DVKVTQSSRYLVKRTGEKVFLECVQDMDHENMFWYRQDPGLGLRLIYFSYDVKMKEKGDIPEGYSVSREKKERFSLILESASTNQTSMYLCASSLTDSYEQYFGPGTRLTVT.

The gene calls are TRBV24-1 and TRBJ1-2; 10 positions match TRBD1. J lost 6 bases, V lost 5 bases, and 8 bases had no gene match. This CDR3 is built from 15 residues. CDR1 and CDR2 (germline): KGHDR, SFDVKD. The CDR3 region has the DNA TGTGCCACCAGTGTTTCCGGGACAGGGGTGGATGGCTACACCTTC. Encoded protein: CATSVSGTGVDGYTF.

This chain uses TRBV6-5 with TRBJ1-1; D unresolved. V shed 8 bases and J shed 2 bases, with 9 bases lying between them. This CDR3 comprises 12 residues. Germline CDR1 and CDR2: MNHEY and SVGAGI. CDR3 protein: CASSSGNTEAFF. Written as DNA, the CDR3 is TGTGCCAGCTCTTCGGGAAACACTGAAGCTTTCTTT.

CDR3: CASSLDWSSYNEQFF. CDR3 coding DNA: TGTGCCAGCAGCTTAGACTGGAGCTCCTACAATGAGCAGTTCTTC. V is TRBV7-9 and J is TRBJ2-1; D not certain. The ends were cut back, 1 base at V and 0 bases at J, with 7 bases in the middle. The CDR3 runs 15 residues. Germline values: CDR1 SEHNR, CDR2 FQNEAQ (reference sequence). Looking up the rest from reference TRBV7-9 and TRBJ2-1 gives the full variable domain: DTGVSQNPRHKITKRGQNVTFRCDPISEHNRLYWYRQTLGQGPEFLTYFQNEAQLEKSRLLSDRFSAERPKGSFSTLEIQRTEQGDSAMYLCASSLDWSSYNEQFFGPGTRLTVL.

CDR3 amino acids: CASSEVRSSGQPQHF. The CDR3 DNA is TGTGCCAGCAGTGAGGTTCGGTCCAGCGGGCAGCCCCAGCATTTT. This chain joins TRBV2 and TRBJ1-5; D is uncertain. CDR1 is SNHLY and CDR2 is FYNNEI in the germline V gene. There are 15 residues in the CDR3. Deletions cut 3 bases from V and 7 bases from J, with 16 bases between.

This clone was found a few times. The V and J genes are TRBV25-1 and TRBJ1-2; possible D gene TRBD1, 6 bases. V dropped 6 bases and J dropped 8 bases, with 16 bases sitting between them. CDR3 length: 13 amino acids. Germline-derived CDR1 and CDR2 are MGHDK and SYGVNS. The CDR3 reads CASSLRGAEGYTF. In DNA form, the CDR3 reads TGTGCCAGCAGCCTCAGGGGCGCGGAGGGCTACACCTTC.

V is TRBV7-9 and J is TRBJ2-3; tentatively, D is TRBD2 (6 bases). Germline assignment: CDR1 SEHNR and CDR2 FQNEAQ (reference sequence). Trimming stripped 5 bases from V and 3 bases from J, with 15 bases between. There are 15 residues in the CDR3. CDR3: CASSTGGEATDTQYF. DNA for the CDR3: TGTGCCAGCAGCACCGGGGGAGAAGCGACAGATACGCAGTATTTT.

The chain couples TRBV18 to TRBJ2-5, with TRBD1 identical over 8 bases. V lost 6 bases and J lost 2; bases outside the gene matches: 11. The germline V gene encodes CDR1 KGHSH and CDR2 LQKENI. This CDR3 has 16 amino acids. DNA for the CDR3: TGTGCCAGCTCCCCGACAGGGGTTGGGGGTCAAGAGACCCAGTACTTC. This translates into CASSPTGVGGQETQYF.